A single T cell receptor beta chain is shown here with its context. Antigen unknown. This entry is derived from a study of T cell responses to AZD1222 COVID-19 vaccine. Study-level points and caveats: Vaccination with two AZD1222 doses was followed by a rise in Spike-specific TCR breadth and depth. Possibly, clonal diversity was underestimated; donors were largely white British and included more females.

Sequencing used immunoSEQ multiplex PCR; TCRdb keeps in-frame clones, though not all of them. The sample has about 150,000 clones; 92% are singletons. The CDR3 is made up of 16 amino acids. Per germline, CDR1 KGHSH and CDR2 LQKENI. The V end lost 0 bases, the J end lost 1 base, and 7 bases lay between the germline ends. The source of this sequence is an adult in good health. The chain has TRBV18 and TRBJ2-6; D ambiguous. This sample comprised peripheral blood, obtained on day 0 of AZD1222 vaccination. The CDR3 region is CASSPPGSSGANVLTF. CDR3 DNA: TGTGCCAGCTCACCACCCGGGTCGTCTGGGGCCAACGTCCTGACTTTC.